This T cell receptor beta chain emerged from a study of T cells in Graves' hyperthyroidism and ophthalmopathy. Overall study results and limits: The model anticipated ophthalmopathy a median approximately 6.6 months pre-onset.

Researchers amplified the TCR beta CDR3 regions from RNA transcripts. The HTBI primer set was used in a first-round RT-PCR of the TCR CDR3. TCRdb used MiXCR to reprocess the multiplex PCR reads, holding one entry per CDR3 protein. The repertoire holds 250,000 to 300,000 distinct CDR3 sequences, with around 15% as singletons. Germline values: CDR1 MDHEN, CDR2 SYDVKM. Trimming shortened V by 6 bases and J by 6 bases, and 11 bases separated the two germline ends. This CDR3 is 12 amino acids long. Stable disease denoted Graves' hyperthyroidism without ophthalmopathy progression within 18 months. This clonotype was counted many times. Its antigen is not known.

The receptor was derived from a middle-aged woman with Graves' hyperthyroidism. The chain links TRBV28 to TRBJ1-1; D is unclear. Sequencing used blood. This chain's CDR3 is CASRVPRAEAFF. The CDR3, as DNA: TGTGCCAGCAGGGTCCCTCGAGCTGAAGCTTTCTTT.